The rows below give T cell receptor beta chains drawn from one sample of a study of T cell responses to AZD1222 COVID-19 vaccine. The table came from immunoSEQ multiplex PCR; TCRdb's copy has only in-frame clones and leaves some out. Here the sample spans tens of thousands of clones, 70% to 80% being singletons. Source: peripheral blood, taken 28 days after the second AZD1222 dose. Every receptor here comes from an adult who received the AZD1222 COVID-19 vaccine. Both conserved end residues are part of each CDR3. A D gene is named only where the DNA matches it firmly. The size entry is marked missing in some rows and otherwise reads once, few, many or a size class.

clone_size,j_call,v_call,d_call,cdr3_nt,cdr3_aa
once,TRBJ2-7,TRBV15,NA,TGTGCCACCAGCAGAGACCTTCCGGGCAGCGGAAACCTCCGTTACGAGCAGTACTTC,CATSRDLPGSGNLRYEQYF
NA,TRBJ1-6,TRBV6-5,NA,TGTGCCAGCAGTATTACCGGGACATCCCATTCACCCCTCCACTTT,CASSITGTSHSPLHF
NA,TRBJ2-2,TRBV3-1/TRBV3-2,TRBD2,TGTGCCAGCAGCCAGCAAAAAAAAGCGGGGGGCCTCGGGGAGCTGTTTTTT,CASSQQKKAGGLGELFF
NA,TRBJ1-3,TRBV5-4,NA,TGTGCCAGCAGCTTGGAACAAAGCTCTGGAAACACCATATATTTT,CASSLEQSSGNTIYF
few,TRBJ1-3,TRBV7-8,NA,TGTGCCAGCAGCTTAGGTCATGGAAACACCATATATTTT,CASSLGHGNTIYF
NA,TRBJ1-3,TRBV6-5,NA,TGTGCCAGCAGACCTTCACCCAGCCCTGGAAACACCATATATTTT,CASRPSPSPGNTIYF
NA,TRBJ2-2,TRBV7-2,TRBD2,TGTGCCAGCAGCGGAGGCTTAGCGGGCCAAGGGGAGCTGTTTTTT,CASSGGLAGQGELFF
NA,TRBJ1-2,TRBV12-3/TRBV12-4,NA,TGTGCCAGCAGTTTACGGACAGCCTATGGCTACACCTTC,CASSLRTAYGYTF
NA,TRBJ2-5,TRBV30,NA,TGTGCCTGGAGTCCCCGTAATATGGGAACCCAGTACTTC,CAWSPRNMGTQYF
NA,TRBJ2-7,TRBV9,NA,TGTGCCAGCAGCGCTGGGGGGCAGGGGGATGGCGAGCAGTACTTC,CASSAGGQGDGEQYF
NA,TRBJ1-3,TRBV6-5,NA,TGTGCCAGCAGTAAGGGGAGGACTGGAAACACCATATATTTT,CASSKGRTGNTIYF
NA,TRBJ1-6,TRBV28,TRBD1,TGTGCCAGCAGACCAGACAGGGGGAATTCACCCCTCCACTTT,CASRPDRGNSPLHF
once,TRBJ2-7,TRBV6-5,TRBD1,TGTGCCAGCAGTTACCGGACAGGGGGCTCCTACGAGCAGTACTTC,CASSYRTGGSYEQYF
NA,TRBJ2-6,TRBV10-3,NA,TGTGCCATCACAAGCGGACAGCCTGGGGCCAACGTCCTGACTTTC,CAITSGQPGANVLTF
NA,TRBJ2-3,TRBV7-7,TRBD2,TGTGCCAGCAGCCAGGGAGGGTCCACAGATACGCAGTATTTT,CASSQGGSTDTQYF
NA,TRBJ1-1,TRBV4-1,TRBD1,TGCGCCAGCAGCCAGGACAGGGGAAAGGCTGAAGCTTTCTTT,CASSQDRGKAEAFF
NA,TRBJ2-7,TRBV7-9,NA,TGTGCCAGCAGCTCGTCCCGGGACGTCGACGAGCAGTACTTC,CASSSSRDVDEQYF
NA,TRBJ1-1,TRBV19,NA,TGTGCCAGTAGTCCCGTCGGGAAGGTTGTTGCTGAAGCTTTCTTT,CASSPVGKVVAEAFF
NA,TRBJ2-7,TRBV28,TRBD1,TGTGCCAGCGAGGGACAGGGGAAATACGAGCAGTACTTC,CASEGQGKYEQYF
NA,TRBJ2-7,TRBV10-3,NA,TGTGCCATCAGTGAGGGCGCAGGGGACCGCGAGCAGTACTTC,CAISEGAGDREQYF
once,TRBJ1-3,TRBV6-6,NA,TGTGCCAGCACCCCTGGGGGGGGAGGAAACACCATATATTTT,CASTPGGGGNTIYF
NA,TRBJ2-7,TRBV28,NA,TGTGCCAGCTCACTTTCATGGGCCCCCTACGAGCAGTACTTC,CASSLSWAPYEQYF
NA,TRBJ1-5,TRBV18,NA,TGTGCCAGCTCACCACTTGAGGACAATCAGCCCCAGCATTTT,CASSPLEDNQPQHF
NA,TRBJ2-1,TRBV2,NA,TGTGCCAGCAGTAGTAGCTCCCACAATGAGCAGTTCTTC,CASSSSSHNEQFF
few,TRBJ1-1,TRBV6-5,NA,TGTGCCAGCAGTTACTCGGCCCGTCGGGACACTGAAGCTTTCTTT,CASSYSARRDTEAFF
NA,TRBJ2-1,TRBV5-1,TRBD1,TGCGCCAGCAGCTTGGTCTGGGACAGCTCCTACAATGAGCAGTTCTTC,CASSLVWDSSYNEQFF